Sequencing of this T cell receptor (beta chain) was carried out in a study of T cells in Graves' hyperthyroidism and ophthalmopathy. About the research overall: Blood from the periphery was taken at initial diagnosis, before any treatment.

Regions amplified from RNA transcripts were the TCR beta CDR3 regions. HTBI primers were used for first-round RT-PCR of the TCR CDR3. One entry per CDR3 protein, called by TCRdb with MiXCR from the multiplex PCR reads. Among 450,000 to 650,000 distinct CDR3 sequences, about 15% were seen once, and the ten largest hold about 16%. The CDR3 sequence is 16 residues long. The germline V gene encodes CDR1 SGHTA and CDR2 FQGNSA. The V gene lost 8 bases and the J gene lost 1 base, with 19 bases spanning the gap. This clonotype was recorded at least ten times. Its specificity is not known. Study-wide results and caveats: Ophthalmopathy prediction by the model preceded onset by a median about 6 months. Also found in blood were most expanded thyroid clonotypes above 0.001.

The source is a woman aged 18-35 years with Graves' ophthalmopathy. The genes are TRBV7-2 and TRBJ2-3, with D perhaps TRBD2 (7 bases). The specimen was blood. The CDR3 DNA is TGTGCCAGCTCCTTGTCGGGGGGCCGGGGCACAGATACGCAGTATTTT. This gives the protein CASSLSGGRGTDTQYF. Full variable domain (remainder filled in from reference TRBV7-2 and TRBJ2-3): GAGVSQSPSNKVTEKGKDVELRCDPISGHTALYWYRQSLGQGLEFLIYFQGNSAPDKSGLPSDRFSAERTGGSVSTLTIQRTQQEDSAVYLCASSLSGGRGTDTQYFGPGTRLTVL.